These 27 T cell receptor beta chains were sequenced from one sample in a study of blood T cells in healthy people across ages. The use of a sample-barcoded 5' primer and a J-beta primer mix characterized a second PCR of about 6 to 11 cycles. TCRdb called the 5' RACE reads again in MiXCR, with one record for every CDR3 protein. The sample shows some 860,000 distinct CDR3 sequences, roughly three fifths of them seen only once. Sequences were obtained from blood. The receptors here all came from a man aged 40-55 years in good health.

This chain uses TRBV7-2 with TRBJ1-2, with 7 bases lining up with TRBD1. V lost 2 bases, J lost 4 bases, and 4 bases stayed unmatched. Germline lookup yields CDR1 SGHTA and CDR2 FQGNSA. The CDR3 length is 14 residues. The CDR3 DNA reads as TGTGCCAGCAGCTTATCAGGGGGGGCCTATGGCTACACCTTC. The encoded protein is CASSLSGGAYGYTF.

The chain is built from TRBV5-6 and TRBJ2-3; D may correspond to TRBD1 or TRBD2 (5 bases each). Trimming stripped 4 bases from V and 5 bases from J, with 17 bases between. The CDR3 is made up of 15 amino acids. Germline CDR1 is SGHDT and CDR2 is YYEEEE. CDR3 in DNA: TGTGCCAGCAGCCCCCCCTGGGGGAGAGGAGATACGCAGTATTTT. Translating gives CASSPPWGRGDTQYF.

This clonotype has only a few counts. The chain uses TRBV10-3 and TRBJ2-5; 8 nucleotides line up with TRBD1. Germline trimming cut 0 bases from V and 1 base from J; bases unmatched to any gene: 4. Germline CDR1 reads ENHRY; CDR2 reads SYGVKD. This CDR3 spans 16 amino acids. CDR3 sequence (DNA): TGTGCCATCAGTGAGTCCGCAGGGGGCCCCCAAGAGACCCAGTACTTC. Its protein product is CAISESAGGPQETQYF.

The chain combines TRBV7-9 with TRBJ2-3; D unresolved. CDR1 is SEHNR and CDR2 is FQNEAQ in the germline V gene (reference sequence). The CDR3 is 12 residues long. V was cut by 1 base and J by 8 bases, with 7 bases left in between. In DNA, the CDR3 is TGTGCCAGCAGCTTAGGGTCGGCTACGCAGTATTTT. Encoded protein: CASSLGSATQYF.

The chain's CDR3 is CASSLIRADTQYF. In DNA, the CDR3 is TGTGCCAGCAGTCTAATCAGAGCAGATACGCAGTATTTT. The chain is built from TRBV2 and TRBJ2-3; no clear D gene. V was pared by 5 bases and J by 4 bases, with 10 bases between. From germline, CDR1 is SNHLY and CDR2 FYNNEI. This CDR3 has 13 residues.

The chain carries TRBV7-3 and TRBJ1-1; no clear D gene. The CDR3 runs 15 residues. Trimming removed 0 bases at V and 3 bases at J, with 11 bases between. Per germline, CDR1 SGHTA and CDR2 FQGTGA. CDR3 nucleotides: TGTGCCAGCAGCTTAACCCCCGCAGCCCACACTGAAGCTTTCTTT. Its translation: CASSLTPAAHTEAFF.

This clonotype showed up many times. The chain employs TRBV6-4 and TRBJ2-3; 9 bases align to TRBD1. This CDR3 is built from 16 residues. The germline gives CDR1 MRHNA, CDR2 SNTAGT. V was pared by 0 bases and J by 5 bases, with 6 bases of the junction left unmatched. CDR3 loop: CASSDSTGTGKDTQYF. The CDR3, as DNA: TGTGCCAGCAGTGACTCGACCGGGACAGGGAAAGATACGCAGTATTTT.

The table lists this clonotype with a few counts. The chain combines TRBV3-1 with TRBJ2-5; 10 bases agree with TRBD1. The CDR3 is 16 residues long. Trimming cost V 0 bases and J 5 bases; bases outside gene matches: 6. Germline CDR1 LGHDT, CDR2 YNNKEL (reference sequence). The CDR3, as DNA: TGTGCCAGCAGCCAAGATCGGGACAGGGGAGGCGAGACCCAGTACTTC. Translation gives CASSQDRDRGGETQYF.

A word on this clonotype: A single base separates this from a much larger clone, so it may be a read error. This chain connects TRBV20-1 to TRBJ2-3; 8 nucleotides agree with TRBD2. CDR3 size: 14 residues. In germline, CDR1 is DFQATT, CDR2 SNEGSKA (reference sequence). The V segment lost 5 bases and the J segment 6 bases; nucleotides outside the gene matches: 10. For the CDR3, the DNA is TGCAGTGCTGACCTGGCGGGGGGCGGGGATACGCAGTATTTT. Protein product: CSADLAGGGDTQYF.

The chain recombines TRBV7-9 with TRBJ2-3, with a tentative D call TRBD2 (6 bases). The germline CDR1 and CDR2 sequences are SEHNR and FQNEAQ (reference sequence). This CDR3 is 13 amino acids long. CDR3 sequence (DNA): TGTGCTACGACCGGGAGCCTCACAGATACGCAGTATTTT. Translating gives CATTGSLTDTQYF.

The CDR3 sequence is CASTMDDGSDTQYF. The DNA of the CDR3 is TGTGCCAGCACCATGGACGACGGATCAGATACGCAGTATTTT. V usage is TRBV28 and J usage is TRBJ2-3; D gene uncertain. Looked up from germline, CDR1 is MDHEN and CDR2 is SYDVKM. Trimming took 7 bases from V and 4 from J, leaving 15 bases between them. This CDR3 has 14 residues.

A few counts support this clonotype. The chain carries TRBV10-3 and TRBJ1-1, with D possibly being TRBD1 (5 bases). The CDR3 covers 15 residues. Trimming stripped 3 bases from V and 5 bases from J, with 16 bases between. Germline CDR1 reads ENHRY; CDR2 reads SYGVKD. The CDR3 sequence is CAISDRAMSGTEAFF. The CDR3 DNA is TGTGCCATCAGTGACAGGGCCATGTCGGGGACTGAAGCTTTCTTT.

This clonotype was picked up one time. The V and J genes are TRBV25-1 and TRBJ2-5; weak D call: TRBD1 (6 bases). Per germline, CDR1 MGHDK and CDR2 SYGVNS. Trimming took 7 bases from V and 4 from J, leaving 13 bases between them. This CDR3 region has 13 residues. This chain's CDR3 is CASIDRLGETQYF. In DNA form, the CDR3 reads TGTGCCAGCATCGACAGGCTGGGAGAGACCCAGTACTTC.

This clonotype was detected only a few times. The rearrangement links TRBV30 to TRBJ1-2, with TRBD1 identical over 9 bases. Germline trimming cut 3 bases from V and 6 bases from J; bases unmatched to any gene: 5. Germline CDR1 reads GTSNPN; CDR2 reads SVGIG (reference sequence). The CDR3 is 13 amino acids. The chain's CDR3 is CAWSGGQGHGYTF. Here the CDR3 DNA reads TGTGCCTGGAGCGGGGGACAGGGACATGGCTACACCTTC.

This clonotype was seen only a few times. This sequence joins TRBV9 and TRBJ2-5; D is unresolved. From germline, CDR1 is SGDLS and CDR2 YYNGEE. Trimming cost V 3 bases and J 5 bases, with 8 bases left between them. The CDR3 extends over 12 amino acids. CDR3 amino acids: CASSARAETQYF. The CDR3 region has the DNA TGTGCCAGCAGCGCAAGAGCGGAGACCCAGTACTTC.

The chain has TRBV6-1 and TRBJ1-5; perhaps TRBD1 as D (6 bases). V dropped 3 bases and J dropped 9 bases, with 15 bases sitting between them. The V gene's germline CDR1 is MNHNS and CDR2 SASEGT. The CDR3 is made up of 14 amino acids. This chain's CDR3 is CASSDPTGRWPQHF. The CDR3 nucleotides read TGTGCCAGCAGTGATCCGACAGGCCGATGGCCCCAGCATTTT.

The chain combines TRBV20-1 with TRBJ2-5; TRBD2 might be the D (7 bases). The germline gives CDR1 DFQATT, CDR2 SNEGSKA (reference sequence). Trimming shortened V by 5 bases and J by 5 bases, and 27 bases separated the two germline ends. The CDR3 loop spans 17 amino acids. For the CDR3, the DNA is TGCAGTGCTCCAATTTGGACGAATTCGGGGGGCATGGAGACCCAGTACTTC. Translated, it gives CSAPIWTNSGGMETQYF.

The chain links TRBV28 to TRBJ1-2; 7 nucleotides match TRBD1. V shed 8 bases, J shed 2 bases, and the junction held 5 bases outside the gene matches. In germline, CDR1 is MDHEN, CDR2 SYDVKM. The CDR3 extends over 13 amino acids. CDR3 DNA: TGTGCCAGCGCAACAGGGGCAAACTATGGCTACACCTTC. It specifies CASATGANYGYTF.

V gene TRBV5-6 combines with J gene TRBJ2-1, with D perhaps matching TRBD1 (6 bases). Germline V gene lookup returns CDR1 SGHDT and CDR2 YYEEEE. V lost 0 bases and J lost 12, with 10 bases in between. The CDR3 spans 12 residues. The CDR3 region has the DNA TGTGCCAGCAGCTTGGTGGGGGCTGGGCAGTTCTTC. This encodes CASSLVGAGQFF.

This clonotype was found a few times. The rearrangement joins TRBV6-6 to TRBJ2-4, with TRBD1 matching over 10 bases. Germline-derived CDR1 and CDR2 are MNHNY and SVGAGI (reference sequence). V lost 4 bases to trimming and J lost 13 bases; unmatched junction nucleotides: 10. The CDR3 loop spans 14 amino acids. The CDR3 DNA is TGTGCCAGCAGTTTTGACAGGGGGCATGGGGAGCAGTACTTC. Amino acids: CASSFDRGHGEQYF.

This clonotype was found many times. The chain recombines TRBV7-9 with TRBJ1-5; D perhaps matches TRBD1 (5 bases). The CDR3 loop spans 17 amino acids. Trimming shortened V by 5 bases and J by 2 bases, and 19 bases separated the two germline ends. Germline values: CDR1 SEHNR, CDR2 FQNEAQ (reference sequence). CDR3 in amino acids: CASSKGRGLGGNQPQHF. The CDR3 DNA reads as TGTGCCAGCAGCAAAGGACGCGGTTTAGGGGGCAATCAGCCCCAGCATTTT. The entire variable domain, with the rest obtained from reference TRBV7-9 and TRBJ1-5, is as follows: DTGVSQNPRHKITKRGQNVTFRCDPISEHNRLYWYRQTLGQGPEFLTYFQNEAQLEKSRLLSDRFSAERPKGSFSTLEIQRTEQGDSAMYLCASSKGRGLGGNQPQHFGDGTRLSIL.

This clonotype was observed a single time. This may stem from a read error, because a much larger clone lies one nucleotide away. The genes are TRBV5-6 and TRBJ1-2, with D possibly matching TRBD1 (6 bases). The CDR3 is 13 residues long. CDR1 and CDR2 from the germline V gene are SGHDT and YYEEEE. The chain's CDR3 is CARSDGQSGGYTF. The CDR3 DNA sequence: TGTGCCCGCAGCGACGGACAGTCGGGCGGCTACACCTTC.

The V gene is TRBV9, the J gene TRBJ2-1; 11 bases fit TRBD2. The germline CDR1 and CDR2 sequences are SGDLS and YYNGEE. The CDR3 covers 14 residues. With 1 base clipped from V and 8 bases from J, the junction kept 2 bases outside the gene matches. CDR3: CASSVTSGRDEQFF. CDR3 in DNA: TGTGCCAGCAGCGTAACTAGCGGGAGAGATGAGCAGTTCTTC.

The chain is built from TRBV20-1 and TRBJ2-5; possible D gene TRBD2, 6 bases. Germline values: CDR1 DFQATT, CDR2 SNEGSKA (reference sequence). Trimming stripped 1 base from V and 3 bases from J, with 12 bases between. The CDR3 runs to 14 residues. The CDR3 region has the DNA TGCAGTGCTAGAGTCGTTGGGGGGAAAGAGACCCAGTACTTC. Translating gives CSARVVGGKETQYF.

This clonotype has just a few counts. The V call is TRBV27, the J call TRBJ2-7, with 9 bases lining up with TRBD2. V was pared by 0 bases and J by 6 bases, with 6 bases of the junction left unmatched. This CDR3 is 15 amino acids long. Germline V gene lookup returns CDR1 MNHEY and CDR2 SMNVEV (reference sequence). The CDR3 spells CASSLSMTSGTEQYF. DNA for the CDR3: TGTGCCAGCAGTTTATCGATGACTAGCGGAACCGAGCAGTACTTC.

This chain joins TRBV4-3 and TRBJ2-3; D remains ambiguous. Trimming cost V 1 base and J 5 bases, with 16 bases left between them. CDR1 is LGHNA, CDR2 YSLEER, per germline. This CDR3 has 16 amino acids. The CDR3 reads CASSQGVAGLLDTQYF. CDR3 coding DNA: TGCGCCAGCAGCCAAGGTGTCGCTGGGTTGCTAGATACGCAGTATTTT.

This clonotype came up a few times. The V call is TRBV11-3, the J call TRBJ2-4, with D possibly called TRBD1 or TRBD2 (5 bases each). The end of the DNA fits TRBJ2-7 better, so the J call may be wrong. This CDR3 contains 14 residues. Germline-derived CDR1 and CDR2 are SGHNT and YENEEA. The CDR3 nucleotides are TGTGCCAGCAGCTTAGTCGGGGCGATCTACGAGCAGTACTTC. Its translation: CASSLVGAIYEQYF.